This T cell receptor (beta chain) was retrieved from a study of tumor and adjacent non-tumor tissue in lung cancer. The CDR3 extends over 14 amino acids. CDR1 is DFQATT, CDR2 SNEGSKA, per germline (reference sequence). Trimming cost V 5 bases and J 3 bases; bases outside gene matches: 5. No cell sorting was done before RNA was extracted from the tissue. Study-level results: TCR diversity was significantly greater in tumor than normal lung tissue. Higher tumor TCR diversity was associated with shorter survival.

TCRbeta libraries were built with three rounds of nested PCR, modified from ARM-PCR. One entry per CDR3 protein results from TCRdb running MiXCR on the multiplex PCR reads. The data hold 65,000 to 75,000 distinct CDR3 sequences, with 73% observed a single time. This clonotype counts as medium-sized. Its specificity is not known. The clonotype was recovered from a man aged 55 to 70 with non-small cell lung cancer. The material sequenced was lung tumor tissue. This chain joins TRBV20-1 and TRBJ2-7, with TRBD2 matching 12 bases. The CDR3 loop is CSAARTSGDYEQYF. In DNA, the CDR3 is TGCAGTGCTGCAAGGACTAGCGGGGACTACGAGCAGTACTTC.